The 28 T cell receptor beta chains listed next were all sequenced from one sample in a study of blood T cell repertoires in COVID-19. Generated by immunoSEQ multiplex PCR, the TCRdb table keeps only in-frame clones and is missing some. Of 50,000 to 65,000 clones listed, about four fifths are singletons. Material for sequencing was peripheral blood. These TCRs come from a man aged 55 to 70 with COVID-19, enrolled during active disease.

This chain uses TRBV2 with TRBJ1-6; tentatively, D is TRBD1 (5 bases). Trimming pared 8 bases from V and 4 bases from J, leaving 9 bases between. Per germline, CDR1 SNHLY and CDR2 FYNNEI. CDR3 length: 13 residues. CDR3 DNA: TGTGCCAGCCGGGGGATTTATAATTCACCCCTCCACTTT. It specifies CASRGIYNSPLHF.

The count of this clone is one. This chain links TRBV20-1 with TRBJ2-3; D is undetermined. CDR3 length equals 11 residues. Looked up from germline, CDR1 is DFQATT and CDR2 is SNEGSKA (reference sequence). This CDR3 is CSILSTDTQYF. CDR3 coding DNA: TGCAGCATTCTAAGCACAGATACGCAGTATTTT.

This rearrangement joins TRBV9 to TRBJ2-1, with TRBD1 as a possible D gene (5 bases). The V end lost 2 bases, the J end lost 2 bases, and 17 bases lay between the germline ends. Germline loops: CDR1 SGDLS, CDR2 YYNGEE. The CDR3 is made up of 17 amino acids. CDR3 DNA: TGTGCCAGCAGCGTGGAGTTAAGGGCGACAGCCTACAATGAGCAGTTCTTC. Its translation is CASSVELRATAYNEQFF.

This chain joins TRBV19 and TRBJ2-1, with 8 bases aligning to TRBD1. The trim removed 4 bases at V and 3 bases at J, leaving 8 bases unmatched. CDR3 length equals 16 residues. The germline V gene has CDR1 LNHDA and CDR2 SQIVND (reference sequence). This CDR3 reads CASSTTGDLIYNEQFF. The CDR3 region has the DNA TGTGCCAGTAGTACGACAGGGGACCTGATCTACAATGAGCAGTTCTTC.

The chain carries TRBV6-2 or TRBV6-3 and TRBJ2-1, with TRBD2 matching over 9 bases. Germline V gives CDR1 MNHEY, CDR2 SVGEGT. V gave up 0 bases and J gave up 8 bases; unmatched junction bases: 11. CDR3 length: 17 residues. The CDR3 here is CASSYSRRGGGEYEQFF. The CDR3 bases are TGTGCCAGCAGTTACTCGAGGCGGGGGGGCGGTGAGTATGAGCAGTTCTTC.

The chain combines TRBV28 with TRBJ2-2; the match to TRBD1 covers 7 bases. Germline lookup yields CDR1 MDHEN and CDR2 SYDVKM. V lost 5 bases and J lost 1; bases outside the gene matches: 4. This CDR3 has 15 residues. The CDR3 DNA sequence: TGTGCCAGCAGTCCGGGACAGATGAACACCGGGGAGCTGTTTTTT. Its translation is CASSPGQMNTGELFF.

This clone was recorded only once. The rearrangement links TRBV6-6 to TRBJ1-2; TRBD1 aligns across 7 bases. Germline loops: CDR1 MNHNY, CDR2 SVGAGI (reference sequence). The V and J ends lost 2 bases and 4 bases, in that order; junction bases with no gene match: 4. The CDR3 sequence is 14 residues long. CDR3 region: CASSYAQGIYGYTF. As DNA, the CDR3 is TGTGCCAGCAGTTACGCACAGGGGATCTATGGCTACACCTTC.

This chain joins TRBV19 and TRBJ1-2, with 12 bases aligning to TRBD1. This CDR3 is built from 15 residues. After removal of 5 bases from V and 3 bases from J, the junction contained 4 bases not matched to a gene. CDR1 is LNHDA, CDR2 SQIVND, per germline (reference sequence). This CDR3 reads CASSVGQGADYGYTF. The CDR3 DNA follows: TGTGCCAGTAGTGTGGGACAGGGGGCGGACTATGGCTACACCTTC.

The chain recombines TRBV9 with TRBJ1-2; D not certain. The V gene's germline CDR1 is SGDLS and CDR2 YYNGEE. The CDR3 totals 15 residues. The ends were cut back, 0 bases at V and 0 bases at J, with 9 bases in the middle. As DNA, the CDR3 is TGTGCCAGCAGCGTAGAGGGAGAAGCTAACTATGGCTACACCTTC. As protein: CASSVEGEANYGYTF. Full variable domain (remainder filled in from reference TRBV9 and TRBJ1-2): DSGVTQTPKHLITATGQRVTLRCSPRSGDLSVYWYQQSLDQGLQFLIQYYNGEERAKGNILERFSAQQFPDLHSELNLSSLELGDSALYFCASSVEGEANYGYTFGSGTRLTVV.

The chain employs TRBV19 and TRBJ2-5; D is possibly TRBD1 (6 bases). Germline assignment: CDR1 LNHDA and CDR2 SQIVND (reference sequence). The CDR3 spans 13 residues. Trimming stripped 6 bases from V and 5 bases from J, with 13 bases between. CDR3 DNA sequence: TGTGCCAGTAGCCAAACAGGGTTTGAGACCCAGTACTTC. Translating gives CASSQTGFETQYF.

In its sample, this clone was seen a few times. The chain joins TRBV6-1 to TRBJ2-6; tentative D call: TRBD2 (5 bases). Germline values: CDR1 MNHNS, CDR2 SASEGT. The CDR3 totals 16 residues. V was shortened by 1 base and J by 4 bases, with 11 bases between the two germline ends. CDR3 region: CASSEDTGSGANVLTF. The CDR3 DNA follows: TGTGCCAGCAGTGAAGATACGGGATCCGGGGCCAACGTCCTGACTTTC.

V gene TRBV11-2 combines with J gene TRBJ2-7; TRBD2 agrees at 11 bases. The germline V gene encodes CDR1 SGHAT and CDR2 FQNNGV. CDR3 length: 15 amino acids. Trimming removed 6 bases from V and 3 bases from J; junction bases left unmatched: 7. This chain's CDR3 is CASSTGTSGFYEQYF. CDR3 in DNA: TGTGCCAGCAGTACAGGGACTAGCGGATTCTACGAGCAGTACTTC.

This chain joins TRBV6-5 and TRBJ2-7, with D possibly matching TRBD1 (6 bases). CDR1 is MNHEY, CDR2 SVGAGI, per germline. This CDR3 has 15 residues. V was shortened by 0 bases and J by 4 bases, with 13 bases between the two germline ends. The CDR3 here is CASSYSVGQNYEQYF. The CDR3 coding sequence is TGTGCCAGCAGTTACTCGGTCGGACAGAATTACGAGCAGTACTTC.

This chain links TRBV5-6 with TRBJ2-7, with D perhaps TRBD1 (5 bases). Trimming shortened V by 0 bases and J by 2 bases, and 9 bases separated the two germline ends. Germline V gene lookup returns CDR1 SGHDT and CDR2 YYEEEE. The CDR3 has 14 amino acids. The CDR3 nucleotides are TGTGCCAGCAGCTTGGTGGGGCAAACCTACGAGCAGTACTTC. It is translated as CASSLVGQTYEQYF.

CDR3 sequence (DNA): TGTGCCAGTCAGGACGGGACGAACACCGGGGAGCTGTTTTTT. Translation gives CASQDGTNTGELFF. The rearrangement uses TRBV19 and TRBJ2-2; D may be TRBD2 (5 bases). With 8 bases removed from V and 0 bases from J, the gap between germline ends came to 10 bases. The CDR3 length is 14 residues. Germline loops: CDR1 LNHDA, CDR2 SQIVND (reference sequence).

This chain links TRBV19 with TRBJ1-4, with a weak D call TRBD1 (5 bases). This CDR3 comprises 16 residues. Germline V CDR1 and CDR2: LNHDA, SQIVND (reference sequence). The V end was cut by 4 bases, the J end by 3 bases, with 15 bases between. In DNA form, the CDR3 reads TGTGCCAGTAGTAGTGGCAGGGAAGGGGCTAATGAAAAACTGTTTTTT. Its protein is CASSSGREGANEKLFF. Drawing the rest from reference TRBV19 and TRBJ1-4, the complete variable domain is DGGITQSPKYLFRKEGQNVTLSCEQNLNHDAMYWYRQDPGQGLRLIYYSQIVNDFQKGDIAEGYSVSREKKESFPLTVTSAQKNPTAFYLCASSSGREGANEKLFFGSGTQLSVL.

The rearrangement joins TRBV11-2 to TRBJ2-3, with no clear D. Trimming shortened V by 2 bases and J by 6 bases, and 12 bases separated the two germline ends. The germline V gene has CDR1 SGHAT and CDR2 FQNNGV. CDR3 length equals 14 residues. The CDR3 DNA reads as TGTGCCAGCAGCTTAATCTCCGGAGTGGATACGCAGTATTTT. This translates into CASSLISGVDTQYF. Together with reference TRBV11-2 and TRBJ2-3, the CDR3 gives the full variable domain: EAGVAQSPRYKIIEKRQSVAFWCNPISGHATLYWYQQILGQGPKLLIQFQNNGVVDDSQLPKDRFSAERLKGVDSTLKIQPAKLEDSAVYLCASSLISGVDTQYFGPGTRLTVL.

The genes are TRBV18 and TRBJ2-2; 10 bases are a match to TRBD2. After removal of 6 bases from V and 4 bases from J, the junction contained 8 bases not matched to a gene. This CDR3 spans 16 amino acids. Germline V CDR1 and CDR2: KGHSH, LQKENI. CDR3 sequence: CASSPGLADRTGELFF. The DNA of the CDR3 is TGTGCCAGCTCCCCTGGACTAGCGGACCGCACCGGGGAGCTGTTTTTT.

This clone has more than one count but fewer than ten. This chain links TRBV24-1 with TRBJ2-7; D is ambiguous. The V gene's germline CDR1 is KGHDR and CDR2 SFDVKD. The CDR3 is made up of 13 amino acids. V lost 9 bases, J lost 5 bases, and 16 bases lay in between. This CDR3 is CATESGVSDEQYF. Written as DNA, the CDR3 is TGTGCCACCGAGTCAGGCGTGTCAGACGAGCAGTACTTC.

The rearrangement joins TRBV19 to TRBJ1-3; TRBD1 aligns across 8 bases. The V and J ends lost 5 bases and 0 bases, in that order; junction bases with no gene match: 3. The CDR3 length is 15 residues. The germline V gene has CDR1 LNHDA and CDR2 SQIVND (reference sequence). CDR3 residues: CASSLQGDSGNTIYF. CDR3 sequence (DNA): TGTGCCAGTAGTTTACAGGGGGACTCTGGAAACACCATATATTTT. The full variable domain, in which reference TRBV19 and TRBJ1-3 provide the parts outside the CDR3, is DGGITQSPKYLFRKEGQNVTLSCEQNLNHDAMYWYRQDPGQGLRLIYYSQIVNDFQKGDIAEGYSVSREKKESFPLTVTSAQKNPTAFYLCASSLQGDSGNTIYFGEGSWLTVV.

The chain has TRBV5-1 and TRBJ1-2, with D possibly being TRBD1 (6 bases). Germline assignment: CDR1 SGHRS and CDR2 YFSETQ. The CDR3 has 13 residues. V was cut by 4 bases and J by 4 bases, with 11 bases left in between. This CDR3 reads CASSPGTIYGYTF. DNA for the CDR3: TGCGCCAGCAGCCCCGGGACAATCTATGGCTACACCTTC.

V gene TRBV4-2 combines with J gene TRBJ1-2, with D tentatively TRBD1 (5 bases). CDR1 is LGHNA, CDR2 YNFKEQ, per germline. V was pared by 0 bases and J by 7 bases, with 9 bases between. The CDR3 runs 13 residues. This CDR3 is CASSQDLGGGYTF. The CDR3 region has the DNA TGTGCCAGCAGCCAAGATCTGGGGGGTGGCTACACCTTC.

In nucleotides, the CDR3 is TGCGCCAGCGCGTTGCGTGGTTACGAGCAGTACTTC. The encoded protein is CASALRGYEQYF. The rearrangement links TRBV5-1 to TRBJ2-7; no definite D call. Trimming removed 7 bases at V and 4 bases at J, with 12 bases between. Germline CDR1 SGHRS, CDR2 YFSETQ. The CDR3 spans 12 residues.

The CDR3 DNA reads as TGTGCCAGTGGGTCGCTGGGACTAGCAAGAGGTGAGCAGTACTTC. Residues: CASGSLGLARGEQYF. The chain links TRBV6-5 to TRBJ2-7; TRBD2 matches at 9 bases. The germline CDR1 and CDR2 sequences are MNHEY and SVGAGI. V was clipped by 9 bases and J by 7 bases; unmatched bases: 16. CDR3 size: 15 residues.

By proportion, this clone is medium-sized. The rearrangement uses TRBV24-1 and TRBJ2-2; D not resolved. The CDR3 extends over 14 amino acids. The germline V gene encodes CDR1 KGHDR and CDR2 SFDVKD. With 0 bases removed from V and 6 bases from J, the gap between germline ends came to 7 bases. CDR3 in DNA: TGTGCCACCAGTGATTTGCGGCAGGCCGGGGAGCTGTTTTTT. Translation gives CATSDLRQAGELFF.

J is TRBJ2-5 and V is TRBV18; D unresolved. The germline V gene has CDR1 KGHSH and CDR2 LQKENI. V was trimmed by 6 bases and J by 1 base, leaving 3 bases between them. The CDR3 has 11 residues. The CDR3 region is CASSRQETQYF. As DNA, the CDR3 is TGTGCCAGCTCTCGCCAAGAGACCCAGTACTTC.

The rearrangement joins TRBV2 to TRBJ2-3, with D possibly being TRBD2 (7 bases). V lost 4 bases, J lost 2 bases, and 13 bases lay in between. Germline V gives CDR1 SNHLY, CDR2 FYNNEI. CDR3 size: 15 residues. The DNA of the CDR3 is TGTGCCAGCAGTGGCGCGGGGGCCTCCACAGATACGCAGTATTTT. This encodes CASSGAGASTDTQYF.

The CDR3 nucleotides are TGTGCCAGCAGCTTACCAGGGGAAGATACGCAGTATTTT. This encodes CASSLPGEDTQYF. The chain employs TRBV7-3 and TRBJ2-3, with TRBD1 as a possible D gene (6 bases). Deletions cut 2 bases from V and 5 bases from J, with 8 bases between. The V gene's germline CDR1 is SGHTA and CDR2 FQGTGA. The CDR3 extends over 13 amino acids.